These T cell receptor beta chains were read from a single sample in a study of beta chain features in type 1 diabetes. The repertoire was sequenced with immunoSEQ multiplex PCR; TCRdb's copy has only in-frame clones and lacks some. The repertoire has under 200,000 clones, around 8% of them found once; the top ten carry approximately 0.56%. Sequenced material: central memory CD4+ T cells from blood. These receptors came from a woman in her late teens or twenties with type 1 diabetes. CDR3s include the opening cysteine and the closing phenylalanine or tryptophan. Size is omitted from some rows. Given values are once, few, many or a class for expanded clones.

V gene	clone size	J gene	CDR3 protein
TRBV7-2	few	TRBJ1-2	CASSLFRRQGSNYGYTF
TRBV19	NA	TRBJ1-1	CASSIGGRGTGEAFF
TRBV5-4	few	TRBJ2-7	CASSLHLSSYEQYF
TRBV4-3	NA	TRBJ2-1	CASSQERFSYNEQFF
TRBV10-3	few	TRBJ2-3	CAISEGTGRTDTQYF
TRBV4-3	few	TRBJ2-7	CASSSGLAEAYEQYF
TRBV30	few	TRBJ2-1	CAWSVLSGGVYNEQFF
TRBV5-1	few	TRBJ2-3	CASMQNGDRTDTQYF
TRBV9	few	TRBJ2-1	CASSPSVGGERQFF
TRBV11-2	few	TRBJ2-2	CASSPRTTQTGELFF
TRBV19	NA	TRBJ1-1	CASSIGRNTEAFF
TRBV18	few	TRBJ2-1	CASSLFGTGSYNEQFF
TRBV7-9	NA	TRBJ2-7	CASSPWQGNSYEQYF
TRBV30	NA	TRBJ1-1	CTWKWRAEAFF
TRBV9	few	TRBJ2-3	CASSQGFATDTQYF
TRBV6-5	many	TRBJ2-1	CASSQLDRGREQFF
TRBV11-2	few	TRBJ2-7	CASSFGTSGGAGAYEQYF
TRBV2	NA	TRBJ1-1	CASTRTGGPEAFF
TRBV5-6	NA	TRBJ2-3	CASSFLAGDTTDTQYF
TRBV7-9	NA	TRBJ2-3	CASSSRPVNTDTQYF
TRBV5-1	few	TRBJ2-5	CASSFGQGRLQETQYF
TRBV2	NA	TRBJ2-5	CASSAVGQETQYF
TRBV28	many	TRBJ2-5	CASSLYESQYF
TRBV18	NA	TRBJ1-5	CASSQQEGGNQPQHF
TRBV29-1	many	TRBJ2-4	CSVAGTDKNIQYF
TRBV7-2	NA	TRBJ2-1	CASSLGRGYEQFF
TRBV9	few	TRBJ2-7	CASSRAGTGGYEQYF
TRBV19	few	TRBJ2-2	CASSIWSGERELFF
TRBV7-2	NA	TRBJ2-1	CASSWTGGKNEQFF
TRBV29-1	NA	TRBJ2-7	CSVEYEGQGYEQYF
TRBV5-6	NA	TRBJ1-5	CASTANPDLNQPQHF
TRBV13	many	TRBJ2-1	CASSLGTGNEQFF
TRBV28	few	TRBJ1-2	CASSHWEYGYTF
TRBV5-4	few	TRBJ2-7	CASSPGGSEGYEQYF
TRBV7-9	few	TRBJ2-1	CASSQGQFNYEQFF
TRBV11-2	NA	TRBJ2-1	CASSLAAGTNNEQFF
TRBV11-2	NA	TRBJ1-1	CASSLRQNTEAFF
TRBV5-5	once	TRBJ2-7	CASSLEVGATYEQYF
TRBV28	few	TRBJ2-3	CASSSGSTDTQYF
TRBV29-1	few	TRBJ2-5	CSVDSSGIQETQYF
TRBV5-6	few	TRBJ2-5	CASIDRGGETQYF
TRBV7-6	few	TRBJ2-3	CASSLAPTPDTQYF
TRBV7-2	few	TRBJ2-7	CASSDGLGHYEQYF
TRBV15	few	TRBJ2-6	CATSSGRGAGANVLTF
TRBV4-1	NA	TRBJ2-1	CASHLRAGSYNEQFF
TRBV5-4	few	TRBJ2-1	CASSPTGSSEQFF
TRBV7-2	NA	TRBJ1-1	CASSLDRGGTEAFF
TRBV4-3	NA	TRBJ2-5	CASSQDRGRAGETQYF
TRBV6-6	NA	TRBJ2-7	CATTRDRNYEQYF
TRBV11-2	NA	TRBJ1-1	CASSLFNGNTEAFF
TRBV6-5	few	TRBJ1-1	CASRYGQGTEAFF
TRBV7-2	few	TRBJ2-5	CASSLEVVETQYF
TRBV7-2	few	TRBJ1-2	CASSQTQQGRYGYTF
TRBV6-6	NA	TRBJ2-7	CASSYNGYEQYF
TRBV30	few	TRBJ2-1	CAWSEIFSSYNEQFF
TRBV29-1	NA	TRBJ2-3	CSVDGPGGTDTQYF
TRBV7-2	NA	TRBJ2-3	CASSQGDSTDTQYF
TRBV7-2	NA	TRBJ1-2	CASSPLGGGYTF
TRBV9	few	TRBJ2-3	CASSGYPSGSTDTQYF
TRBV7-6	NA	TRBJ2-7	CASSLLAGASGEQYF